These 28 T cell receptor beta chains were all obtained from the same sample, sequenced in a study of OX40 agonist ivuxolimab in advanced cancers. Clones were read by immunoSEQ multiplex PCR, and TCRdb kept only the in-frame ones, dropping some. The sample lists about 32,000 clones; about 86% were seen once. Source: CD4+ or CD8+ T cells sorted from blood, taken in a trial of the OX40 agonist ivuxolimab. All receptors come from an adult with an advanced solid tumor such as melanoma, head and neck, liver or kidney cancer.

V gene TRBV2 combines with J gene TRBJ1-5, with D hard to call. This CDR3 region has 13 residues. Germline-derived CDR1 and CDR2 are SNHLY and FYNNEI. Between the trimmed V and J ends, which lost 7 bases and 4 bases, there was a span of 11 bases. DNA of the CDR3: TGTGCCAGCAAAGAGTGGGCGAATCAGCCCCAGCATTTT. Translated, it gives CASKEWANQPQHF.

This clone was detected only once. The gene calls are TRBV9 and TRBJ2-1; 9 bases map to TRBD2. CDR1 is SGDLS, CDR2 YYNGEE, per germline. The CDR3 has 14 residues. Losses at the gene ends were 7 bases for V and 2 bases for J; bases not matched to a gene: 4. This CDR3 is CASAGGGAYNEQFF. DNA of the CDR3: TGTGCCAGCGCGGGCGGGGGGGCCTACAATGAGCAGTTCTTC.

This clone occurred a few times. The rearrangement links TRBV6-1 to TRBJ1-1, with a possible D match to TRBD1 (5 bases). Germline V gives CDR1 MNHNS, CDR2 SASEGT. The CDR3 is made up of 12 amino acids. V lost 10 bases and J 5 bases, leaving 14 bases between the germline ends. The CDR3 nucleotides read TGTGCCATCCGACGGGGCTTGACTGAAGCTTTCTTT. Its protein is CAIRRGLTEAFF.

By sample fraction, this clone is medium-sized. The chain couples TRBV29-1 to TRBJ1-6; D possibly corresponds to TRBD1 (5 bases). This CDR3 region has 13 residues. With 7 bases removed from V and 7 bases from J, the gap between germline ends came to 14 bases. Germline-derived CDR1 and CDR2 are SQVTM and ANQGSEA. CDR3 nucleotides: TGCAGCGACTCGGGGGGGAGGAATTCACCCCTCCACTTT. This gives the protein CSDSGGRNSPLHF.

This chain uses TRBV27 with TRBJ1-5, with 9 positions matching TRBD1. J gave up 7 bases and V 6 bases, and 4 bases lay outside the gene matches. Germline V gene lookup returns CDR1 MNHEY and CDR2 SMNVEV (reference sequence). This CDR3 has 13 amino acids. As DNA, the CDR3 is TGTGCCAGCAGCGGGACAGGGTTACAGCCCCAGCATTTT. Its protein is CASSGTGLQPQHF.

The V call is TRBV4-1, the J call TRBJ1-5; the match to TRBD1 covers 12 bases. This CDR3 region has 17 residues. The trim removed 0 bases at V and 5 bases at J, leaving 5 bases unmatched. Germline-derived CDR1 and CDR2 are MGHRA and YSYEKL. CDR3 loop: CASSQDGGTGGDQPQHF. The CDR3 coding sequence is TGCGCCAGCAGCCAAGATGGGGGGACAGGGGGCGATCAGCCCCAGCATTTT.

The gene calls are TRBV6-5 and TRBJ2-7; D may match TRBD1 or TRBD2 (5 bases each). The CDR3 extends over 15 amino acids. In germline, CDR1 is MNHEY, CDR2 SVGAGI. V was trimmed by 0 bases and J by 5 bases, leaving 14 bases between them. The CDR3 sequence: CASSYSRGVFNEQYF. The CDR3, as DNA: TGTGCCAGCAGTTACTCGAGAGGGGTCTTTAACGAGCAGTACTTC.

V and J are TRBV11-2 and TRBJ2-2, with 10 bases matching TRBD2. The CDR3 is made up of 14 amino acids. With V trimmed by 2 bases and J by 8 bases, 2 bases remained unmatched. The germline CDR1 and CDR2 sequences are SGHAT and FQNNGV. The CDR3 sequence is CASSLLAGDGELFF. As DNA, the CDR3 is TGTGCCAGCAGCTTACTAGCGGGAGATGGGGAGCTGTTTTTT.

The chain recombines TRBV7-6 with TRBJ1-4; D is perhaps TRBD1 (5 bases). The V and J ends lost 4 bases and 11 bases respectively, with 14 bases between them. Germline V gene lookup returns CDR1 SGHVS and CDR2 FNYEAQ. The CDR3 covers 13 residues. CDR3 amino acids: CASSYSGATKLFF. The CDR3 region has the DNA TGTGCCAGCAGCTATTCCGGGGCCACGAAACTGTTTTTT.

The chain combines TRBV6-4 with TRBJ2-1; either TRBD1 or TRBD2 may fit D (5 bases each). Trimming removed 5 bases from V and 5 bases from J, with 10 bases in between. Germline values: CDR1 MRHNA, CDR2 SNTAGT. This CDR3 comprises 13 residues. The CDR3 here is CASSLGDHNEQFF. CDR3 sequence (DNA): TGTGCCAGCAGTCTGGGGGACCACAATGAGCAGTTCTTC.

The chain recombines TRBV6-1 with TRBJ2-1; possibly TRBD1 or TRBD2 for D (5 bases each). The germline V and J ends were trimmed by 1 base and 2 bases, with 12 bases remaining between them. The CDR3 contains 16 residues. CDR1 and CDR2 (germline): MNHNS, SASEGT. CDR3 nucleotide sequence: TGTGCCAGCAGTGAAGGGGGGTACAGGACCTACAATGAGCAGTTCTTC. Translation: CASSEGGYRTYNEQFF.

The rearrangement links TRBV28 to TRBJ1-5; the D gene is possibly TRBD1 (5 bases). V lost 6 bases and J 7 bases, leaving 10 bases between the germline ends. CDR1 is MDHEN, CDR2 SYDVKM, per germline. The CDR3 runs to 12 residues. The chain's CDR3 is CASRRGLQPQHF. CDR3 sequence (DNA): TGTGCCAGCAGGAGGGGTTTGCAGCCCCAGCATTTT.

By share of the sample, this clone is medium-sized. An end of the junction does not agree with germline; a read error may underlie this. This chain connects TRBV5-3 to TRBJ2-5; no firm D call. TRBV5-3 is noted as an ORF with a role that remains uncertain. The CDR3 spans 15 residues. The CDR3 nucleotides read TGTGCCAGCAGCTGGCGTGGGGTTGGCCAAGAGACCCAGTACTTC. The encoded protein is CASSWRGVGQETQYF.

The chain couples TRBV7-2 to TRBJ1-1; D is perhaps TRBD1 (6 bases). This CDR3 is built from 18 residues. Deletions cut 4 bases from V and 0 bases from J, with 21 bases between. Germline values: CDR1 SGHTA, CDR2 FQGNSA. The CDR3, as DNA: TGTGCCAGCAGCTCAATGGATTCTAGGGGGGGGATGAACACTGAAGCTTTCTTT. Protein product: CASSSMDSRGGMNTEAFF.

The chain combines TRBV27 with TRBJ2-2; D unresolved. This CDR3 contains 11 residues. The ends were cut back, 2 bases at V and 5 bases at J, with 0 bases in the middle. Germline assignment: CDR1 MNHEY and CDR2 SMNVEV (reference sequence). CDR3 in amino acids: CASSLTGELFF. The CDR3 coding sequence is TGTGCCAGCAGTTTAACCGGGGAGCTGTTTTTT.

The genes are TRBV27 and TRBJ2-3; D possibly matches TRBD1 or TRBD2 (5 bases each). Trimming cost V 0 bases and J 9 bases, with 10 bases left between them. CDR1 and CDR2 from the germline V gene are MNHEY and SMNVEV (reference sequence). This CDR3 spans 13 amino acids. The CDR3 nucleotides read TGTGCCAGCAGTTTATCGTTGGGGGAAACGCAGTATTTT. It specifies CASSLSLGETQYF.

This sequence joins TRBV7-8 and TRBJ2-1, with a possible D match to TRBD2 (5 bases). With 5 bases removed from V and 0 bases from J, the gap between germline ends came to 11 bases. Germline CDR1 reads SGHVS; CDR2 reads FQNEAQ. The CDR3 loop spans 15 amino acids. The chain's CDR3 is CASSPRESSYNEQFF. The CDR3 DNA sequence: TGTGCCAGCAGCCCCCGGGAAAGCTCCTACAATGAGCAGTTCTTC.

The CDR3 reads CASSQFFRGLRGSRAARCTQYF. The CDR3 DNA sequence: TGCGCCAGCAGTCAATTTTTCAGGGGTTTGAGAGGGTCGCGCGCGGCCCGATGTACGCAGTATTTT. The chain couples TRBV23-1 to TRBJ2-3; D might be TRBD1 (6 bases). TRBV23-1 is an open reading frame whose function is uncertain. This CDR3 region has 22 residues. The ends were cut back, 1 base at V and 8 bases at J, with 37 bases in the middle.

This clone was recorded a few times. The rearrangement uses TRBV27 and TRBJ2-3; 9 bases align to TRBD1. In germline, CDR1 is MNHEY, CDR2 SMNVEV (reference sequence). J lost 5 bases, V lost 2 bases, and 5 bases had no gene match. CDR3 length: 15 residues. The CDR3 spells CASSLGTGFLDTQYF. CDR3 sequence (DNA): TGTGCCAGCAGTTTAGGGACAGGGTTCCTAGATACGCAGTATTTT.

The V gene is TRBV19, the J gene TRBJ1-5, with TRBD1 matching over 10 bases. Germline assignment: CDR1 LNHDA and CDR2 SQIVND (reference sequence). The trim removed 7 bases at V and 0 bases at J, leaving 6 bases unmatched. The CDR3 has 16 residues. The CDR3 DNA is TGTGCCAGTACCGGGACAGGGGACTATAGCAATCAGCCCCAGCATTTT. Translating gives CASTGTGDYSNQPQHF. The full variable domain, with the rest looked up from reference TRBV19 and TRBJ1-5, is DGGITQSPKYLFRKEGQNVTLSCEQNLNHDAMYWYRQDPGQGLRLIYYSQIVNDFQKGDIAEGYSVSREKKESFPLTVTSAQKNPTAFYLCASTGTGDYSNQPQHFGDGTRLSIL.

This chain links TRBV28 with TRBJ2-2; no firm D call. CDR1 is MDHEN, CDR2 SYDVKM, per germline. V dropped 2 bases and J dropped 0 bases, with 13 bases sitting between them. This CDR3 spans 17 amino acids. The CDR3 is CASSLDIRQANTGELFF. The CDR3 bases are TGTGCCAGCAGTTTAGATATTCGGCAGGCGAACACCGGGGAGCTGTTTTTT.

This sequence joins TRBV5-5 and TRBJ2-1; 7 bases line up with TRBD1. Germline assignment: CDR1 SGHKS and CDR2 YYEKEE (reference sequence). This CDR3 contains 14 residues. V lost 7 bases to trimming and J lost 0 bases; unmatched junction nucleotides: 4. The CDR3 is CASLGTVSYNEQFF. CDR3 coding DNA: TGTGCCAGCCTGGGGACAGTCTCCTACAATGAGCAGTTCTTC. The complete variable domain, with remaining parts taken from reference TRBV5-5 and TRBJ2-1, reads DAGVTQSPTHLIKTRGQQVTLRCSPISGHKSVSWYQQVLGQGPQFIFQYYEKEERGRGNFPDRFSARQFPNYSSELNVNALLLGDSALYLCASLGTVSYNEQFFGPGTRLTVL.

The rearrangement joins TRBV9 to TRBJ2-7; tentatively, D is TRBD1 or TRBD2 (6 bases each). Between the trimmed V and J ends, which lost 0 bases and 2 bases, there was a span of 12 bases. Germline V gene lookup returns CDR1 SGDLS and CDR2 YYNGEE. The CDR3 contains 15 residues. CDR3 DNA: TGTGCCAGCAGCGTAGGATTGGAGGGGGCCTACGAGCAGTACTTC. Amino acids: CASSVGLEGAYEQYF.

The rearrangement joins TRBV6-5 to TRBJ2-2; D is possibly TRBD1 or TRBD2 (7 bases each). V was clipped by 1 base and J by 4 bases, with 10 bases between them. Germline loops: CDR1 MNHEY, CDR2 SVGAGI. This CDR3 has 15 amino acids. For the CDR3, the DNA is TGTGCCAGCAGTTACTTCAGGGGGGGCACCGGGGAGCTGTTTTTT. Translation: CASSYFRGGTGELFF.

This chain links TRBV28 with TRBJ1-4; D remains unclear. Trimming removed 6 bases at V and 15 bases at J, with 23 bases between. CDR3 length: 14 residues. Germline CDR1 MDHEN, CDR2 SYDVKM. The CDR3 spells CASSKRTASKWVFF. The DNA of the CDR3 is TGTGCCAGCAGCAAAAGGACGGCCTCCAAATGGGTGTTTTTT.

The genes are TRBV30 and TRBJ2-7, with D unresolved. Germline V gene sequence: CDR1 GTSNPN, CDR2 SVGIG (reference sequence). This CDR3 comprises 12 residues. Trimming stripped 3 bases from V and 9 bases from J, with 15 bases between. This chain's CDR3 is CAWRSAALGQYF. CDR3 nucleotide sequence: TGTGCCTGGAGGTCTGCTGCCTTGGGGCAGTACTTC.

This clone has only a few counts. The chain joins TRBV5-5 to TRBJ1-1, with D perhaps TRBD1 (5 bases). V lost 1 base and J 0 bases, leaving 10 bases between the germline ends. Per germline, CDR1 SGHKS and CDR2 YYEKEE (reference sequence). The CDR3 has 15 residues. The CDR3 loop is CASSLHSDMNTEAFF. CDR3 DNA: TGTGCCAGCAGCTTGCACTCGGACATGAACACTGAAGCTTTCTTT.

The chain joins TRBV6-1 to TRBJ2-2, with D unresolved. This CDR3 is built from 13 residues. The germline V and J ends were trimmed by 6 bases and 5 bases, with 10 bases remaining between them. Germline CDR1 and CDR2: MNHNS and SASEGT. In DNA, the CDR3 is TGTGCCAGCAGACCGACCCTAACCGGGGAGCTGTTTTTT. Translating gives CASRPTLTGELFF.